Detailed here is one T cell receptor (beta chain). This sample was included in a study of blood T cell repertoires in COVID-19. The CDR3 sequence is 12 residues long. Germline V gives CDR1 LNHDA, CDR2 SQIVND (reference sequence). The germline V and J ends were trimmed by 5 bases and 1 base, with 5 bases remaining between them. Profiled with immunoSEQ multiplex PCR; TCRdb holds only in-frame clones, not every one. The repertoire holds under 250,000 clones, roughly nine tenths seen once, with about 5.9% in the top ten. The rearrangement joins TRBV19 to TRBJ2-5; a possible D gene is TRBD2 (5 bases). This receptor was identified in a man in his 60s with acute or convalescent COVID-19. The sample was peripheral blood. The CDR3: CASSGLQETQYF. CDR3 nucleotides: TGTGCCAGTAGTGGACTCCAAGAGACCCAGTACTTC.